The 15 T cell receptor beta chains reported below all come from one sample, sequenced in a study of T cells in Graves' hyperthyroidism and ophthalmopathy. The TCR beta CDR3 regions underwent amplification using RNA transcripts as the source. Researchers ran a first-round RT-PCR on the TCR CDR3 using the HTBI primer set. From the multiplex PCR reads, TCRdb called clonotypes with MiXCR, one entry per CDR3 protein. The sample gives about 260,000 distinct CDR3 sequences, over 15% of which show up once; around 30% is in the top ten. The sequenced material came from blood. The receptor set was obtained from a woman younger than 30 with Graves' ophthalmopathy.

This clonotype has at least ten counts. Here the CDR3 reads CASSGAGGPREQYF. The CDR3 nucleotides read TGTGCCAGCAGCGGAGCGGGAGGGCCCAGGGAGCAGTACTTC. The V and J genes are TRBV6-2 or TRBV6-3 and TRBJ2-7; 10 bases line up with TRBD2. The germline V gene has CDR1 MNHEY and CDR2 SVGEGT. The CDR3 runs to 14 residues. The ends lost 6 bases at V and 7 bases at J; junction bases unmatched: 9.

This clonotype was picked up many times. V is TRBV6-5 and J is TRBJ2-3; D may match TRBD1 or TRBD2 (6 bases each). The CDR3 runs 18 residues. Germline V gene sequence: CDR1 MNHEY, CDR2 SVGAGI. Trimming pared 0 bases from V and 2 bases from J, leaving 18 bases between. Written as DNA, the CDR3 is TGTGCCAGCAGTTACTCCCTCTTGAGGGGGGATACCACAGATACGCAGTATTTT. It is translated as CASSYSLLRGDTTDTQYF.

This clonotype was counted ten times or more. V gene TRBV18 combines with J gene TRBJ2-7; 7 bases match TRBD1. The CDR3 is made up of 14 amino acids. CDR1 KGHSH and CDR2 LQKENI come from the germline V gene. Unmatched junction bases numbered 5, after V lost 1 base and J lost 5 bases. The CDR3 DNA reads TGTGCCAGCTCACCACAACAGGGGATGGACGAGCAGTACTTC. This translates into CASSPQQGMDEQYF.

This clonotype was counted many times. The V call is TRBV6-1, the J call TRBJ2-7; D not certain. CDR1 and CDR2 (germline): MNHNS, SASEGT. Trimming pared 5 bases from V and 5 bases from J, leaving 19 bases between. The length of the CDR3 is 15 residues. The CDR3 spells CASSLGRSRIHEQYF. The CDR3 nucleotides are TGTGCCAGCAGTTTAGGGCGTTCGCGAATCCACGAGCAGTACTTC.

This clonotype was seen at least ten times. The chain has TRBV7-8 and TRBJ1-2; D is possibly TRBD1 (6 bases). This CDR3 has 14 residues. The germline V gene encodes CDR1 SGHVS and CDR2 FQNEAQ. Trimming left V 1 base short and J 7 bases short, with 13 bases between. The CDR3 is CASSLEQGMGGYTF. The CDR3 bases are TGTGCCAGCAGCTTAGAACAGGGAATGGGTGGCTACACCTTC.

This clonotype was detected many times. The chain links TRBV28 to TRBJ2-1, with 13 bases identical to TRBD2. The V gene end was trimmed by 5 bases and the J gene end by 4 bases; junction bases not matched to a gene: 8. Germline loops: CDR1 MDHEN, CDR2 SYDVKM. The CDR3 totals 17 residues. The CDR3 here is CASSTGTSGNYYNEQFF. In DNA form, the CDR3 reads TGTGCCAGCAGTACCGGGACTAGCGGGAACTATTACAATGAGCAGTTCTTC.

The genes are TRBV7-2 and TRBJ2-5, with 11 bases aligning to TRBD2. This CDR3 has 16 amino acids. Germline V lookup: CDR1 SGHTA, CDR2 FQGNSA. V shed 1 base and J 5 bases; nucleotides not matched to a gene: 6. The CDR3: CASSLDLLAGGETQYF. DNA for the CDR3: TGTGCCAGCAGCTTAGACCTCCTAGCGGGAGGCGAGACCCAGTACTTC.

This clonotype was detected many times. The V call is TRBV7-6, the J call TRBJ2-5; D might be TRBD2 (6 bases). Trimming removed 1 base at V and 4 bases at J, with 16 bases between. CDR1 and CDR2 from the germline V gene are SGHVS and FNYEAQ. The CDR3 has 16 residues. The CDR3 loop is CASSLVLAPRGETQYF. The CDR3 region has the DNA TGTGCCAGCAGCTTAGTACTAGCACCTAGAGGAGAGACCCAGTACTTC.

This clonotype was found many times. The rearrangement uses TRBV2 and TRBJ1-1; no clear D gene. The CDR3 loop spans 16 amino acids. V lost 8 bases and J 0 bases, leaving 19 bases between the germline ends. The germline CDR1 and CDR2 sequences are SNHLY and FYNNEI. The CDR3 is CASLNGRKGMNTEAFF. CDR3 DNA sequence: TGTGCCAGCCTCAACGGGAGAAAAGGAATGAACACTGAAGCTTTCTTT.

This clonotype was detected many times. The chain joins TRBV11-2 to TRBJ2-3; 8 nucleotides align to TRBD2. With V trimmed by 1 base and J by 3 bases, 3 bases remained unmatched. Germline CDR1 and CDR2: SGHAT and FQNNGV. The CDR3 is 15 amino acids. The CDR3 spells CASSLVPGGTDTQYF. CDR3 DNA sequence: TGTGCCAGCAGCTTAGTTCCGGGGGGGACAGATACGCAGTATTTT.

This clonotype showed up many times. The rearrangement joins TRBV27 to TRBJ2-5, with 15 bases aligning to TRBD2. V dropped 4 bases and J dropped 1; count of bases not matched to a gene: 10. This CDR3 contains 19 residues. Germline V lookup: CDR1 MNHEY, CDR2 SMNVEV (reference sequence). CDR3 nucleotide sequence: TGTGCCAGCAGTTCCCGGACTAGCGGGGGGGCGGGGGTCCAAGAGACCCAGTACTTC. Translation: CASSSRTSGGAGVQETQYF.

Many counts were recorded for this clonotype. This chain links TRBV10-3 with TRBJ1-2; D unresolved. V lost 2 bases and J 2 bases, leaving 12 bases between the germline ends. Germline values: CDR1 ENHRY, CDR2 SYGVKD. CDR3 length: 15 amino acids. The DNA for the CDR3 is TGTGCCATCAGTGAGGTGGTCGGCTGGAACTATGGCTACACCTTC. This codes for CAISEVVGWNYGYTF.

This clonotype was detected many times. V and J are TRBV11-2 and TRBJ2-1; D is undetermined. Germline CDR1 reads SGHAT; CDR2 reads FQNNGV. Trimming removed 5 bases at V and 0 bases at J, with 11 bases between. This CDR3 has 15 residues. The CDR3, as DNA: TGTGCCAGCAGCGAGACGGGTAGCTCCTACAATGAGCAGTTCTTC. As protein: CASSETGSSYNEQFF.

This clonotype was seen ten or more times. The rearrangement uses TRBV28 and TRBJ1-4; no reliable D call. This CDR3 region has 16 residues. Germline CDR1 is MDHEN and CDR2 is SYDVKM. The ends were cut back, 4 bases at V and 3 bases at J, with 15 bases in the middle. The chain's CDR3 is CASSSLGFWANEKLFF. The CDR3 nucleotides are TGTGCCAGCAGTTCCCTAGGGTTCTGGGCTAATGAAAAACTGTTTTTT.

This clonotype has ten or more counts. The V and J genes are TRBV12-5 and TRBJ2-7, with 10 bases lining up with TRBD1. Germline V lookup: CDR1 LGHNT, CDR2 FRNRAP. This CDR3 has 19 residues. The trim removed 3 bases at V and 7 bases at J, leaving 21 bases unmatched. The DNA for the CDR3 is TGTGCTAGTGGTTTCTCCCTTCGGGACAGGGGTGAGGCAGCGTGGGAGCAGTACTTC. Translated, it gives CASGFSLRDRGEAAWEQYF.